This is a list of T cell receptor beta chains from one sample in a study of T cell responses to AZD1222 COVID-19 vaccine. The assay was immunoSEQ multiplex PCR, and TCRdb's table has in-frame clones only and misses some. The repertoire has 130,000 to 150,000 clones, about 91% of them found once; the top ten carry 1.5% to 2%. The specimen comprised peripheral blood, sampled on day 0 of AZD1222 vaccination. The receptor set was obtained from an adult in good health. Each CDR3 is given with its conserved first and last residue.

V gene: TRBV9; CDR3 length: 15; J gene: TRBJ2-5; CDR3 protein: CASSVAPGTGEGQYF
V gene: TRBV29-1; CDR3 length: 14; J gene: TRBJ1-3; CDR3 protein: CSVEPAGLGNTIYF
V gene: TRBV7-9; CDR3 length: 12; J gene: TRBJ2-7; CDR3 protein: CASSPRGYEQYF
V gene: TRBV7-2; CDR3 length: 13; J gene: TRBJ1-2; CDR3 protein: CASSYDPRGGYTF
V gene: TRBV11-2; CDR3 length: 16; J gene: TRBJ2-2; CDR3 protein: CASSFTGGTNTGELFF
V gene: TRBV5-1; CDR3 length: 14; J gene: TRBJ2-7; CDR3 protein: CASSLAPTPYEQYF
V gene: TRBV5-6; CDR3 length: 14; J gene: TRBJ1-6; CDR3 protein: CASSLVSYNSPLHF
V gene: TRBV6-2/TRBV6-3; CDR3 length: 17; J gene: TRBJ2-4; CDR3 protein: CASSYSLVLSAKNIQYF
V gene: TRBV7-2; CDR3 length: 14; J gene: TRBJ1-1; CDR3 protein: CASSLGHQNTEAFF
V gene: TRBV7-9; CDR3 length: 14; J gene: TRBJ2-4; CDR3 protein: CASSLDRTKNIQYF
V gene: TRBV6-2/TRBV6-3; CDR3 length: 13; J gene: TRBJ2-7; CDR3 protein: CASSYSNDYEQYF
V gene: TRBV5-4; CDR3 length: 16; J gene: TRBJ2-7; CDR3 protein: CASSSGLGQAYYEQYF
V gene: TRBV6-2/TRBV6-3; CDR3 length: 12; J gene: TRBJ1-1; CDR3 protein: CASSYGDTEAFF
V gene: TRBV12-3/TRBV12-4; CDR3 length: 12; J gene: TRBJ2-5; CDR3 protein: CASSYRQGTQYF
V gene: TRBV6-2/TRBV6-3; CDR3 length: 12; J gene: TRBJ2-7; CDR3 protein: CASSYQIYEQYF
V gene: TRBV18; CDR3 length: 16; J gene: TRBJ2-5; CDR3 protein: CASSAIGLAGPETQYF
V gene: TRBV9; CDR3 length: 15; J gene: TRBJ1-2; CDR3 protein: CASSAGQGIGYGYTF
V gene: TRBV7-6; CDR3 length: 14; J gene: TRBJ2-7; CDR3 protein: CASSSGTTTYEQYF
V gene: TRBV7-9; CDR3 length: 12; J gene: TRBJ2-3; CDR3 protein: CASSINTDTQYF
V gene: TRBV7-9; CDR3 length: 14; J gene: TRBJ1-2; CDR3 protein: CASSLESALDGYTF
V gene: TRBV3-1/TRBV3-2; CDR3 length: 15; J gene: TRBJ1-2; CDR3 protein: CASSQDYQGPGGYTF
V gene: TRBV7-9; CDR3 length: 15; J gene: TRBJ1-3; CDR3 protein: CASSPRDSSGNTIYF
V gene: TRBV10-2; CDR3 length: 15; J gene: TRBJ1-4; CDR3 protein: CASRNGQGTNEKLFF
V gene: TRBV28; CDR3 length: 14; J gene: TRBJ2-1; CDR3 protein: CASSLLAVVNEQFF
V gene: TRBV20-1; CDR3 length: 11; J gene: TRBJ1-4; CDR3 protein: CSAIWVEKLFF
V gene: TRBV2; CDR3 length: 16; J gene: TRBJ2-1; CDR3 protein: CASSSEAGGIYNEQFF
V gene: TRBV6-5; CDR3 length: 16; J gene: TRBJ1-1; CDR3 protein: CASSYSPGTGSSEAFF
V gene: TRBV4-3; CDR3 length: 17; J gene: TRBJ2-7; CDR3 protein: CASSQEWRASGAYEQYF
V gene: TRBV19; CDR3 length: 13; J gene: TRBJ1-2; CDR3 protein: CASSRDRGYGYTF
V gene: TRBV5-1; CDR3 length: 13; J gene: TRBJ2-3; CDR3 protein: CASSLEGMDTQYF